Sequencing of this T cell receptor beta chain was carried out in a study of cytomegalovirus exposure and HLA in healthy donors. Notes on the study in general: Donors belonging to an Asian-associated ancestry cluster reportedly showed fewer N-insertions in productive TCRs than the roughly 680-donor mean, according to what a later analysis found.

PCR employed 60 Vbeta and 13 Jbeta primers. Clones were read by immunoSEQ multiplex PCR, and TCRdb kept only the in-frame ones, dropping some. The sample contains 25,000 to 30,000 clones, less than 70% of which appear only once. V dropped 4 bases and J dropped 4; count of bases not matched to a gene: 5. The CDR3 contains 15 residues. Germline CDR1 MNHNS, CDR2 SASEGT. Remarks on this clone: What it binds is unknown.

Sequencing was done on a sample of PBMCs. The chain carries TRBV6-1 and TRBJ2-5; 11 bases line up with TRBD2. The clonotype was recovered from a male donor in good health and CMV-seropositive. CDR3 coding DNA: TGTGCCAGCAGTGTTAGCGGGGGGGCCGGAGAGACCCAGTACTTC. It codes for CASSVSGGAGETQYF.